The rows below give T cell receptor beta chains drawn from one sample of a study of molecular identifiers for immune sequencing clone quantification. MiXCR was run by TCRdb on the PCR reads, yielding one entry per CDR3 protein. The sample includes about 500,000 distinct CDR3 sequences, about 22% of them seen just once. Material: naive CD8+ T cells from blood, with Jurkat cell RNA spiked in. The receptors were sampled from a human donor in good health. Some libraries in this study had Jurkat cell RNA spiked in. Both conserved end residues are part of each CDR3. D genes are given only for firm matches. The size field is filled for only some rows; it gives once, few, many or a size class.

cdr3_length,d_call,v_call,j_call,clone_size,cdr3_aa,cdr3_nt
12,TRBD1,TRBV7-6,TRBJ1-1,many,CASSSGGAEAFF,TGTGCCAGCAGCTCAGGGGGGGCTGAAGCTTTCTTT
12,.,TRBV2,TRBJ1-4,many,CASSEFSEKLFF,TGTGCCAGCAGTGAATTTTCGGAAAAACTGTTTTTT
14,.,TRBV21-1,TRBJ2-3,.,CASGRRRETDTQYF,TGTGCCAGCGGCAGGAGAAGGGAGACAGATACGCAGTATTTT
14,.,TRBV28,TRBJ2-7,few,CASSIRGSLDEQYF,TGTGCCAGCAGTATCCGTGGCAGCTTGGACGAGCAGTACTTC
15,TRBD1,TRBV19,TRBJ2-7,few,CASSSWTGSGYEQYF,TGTGCCAGTAGTTCGTGGACAGGGTCGGGGTACGAGCAGTACTTC
17,.,TRBV5-1,TRBJ1-4,.,CASSWTGLRSTNEKPFF,TGCGCCAGCAGCTGGACCGGACTCCGGTCAACTAATGAAAAACCGTTTTTT
17,.,TRBV16,TRBJ1-1,.,CASSQSWGRGMNTEAFF,TGTGCCAGCAGCCAATCATGGGGAAGGGGGATGAACACTGAAGCTTTCTTT
14,.,TRBV13,TRBJ1-6,few,CASSSRAGNSPLHF,TGTGCCAGCAGCTCCAGGGCTGGGAATTCACCCCTCCACTTT
14,.,TRBV27,TRBJ2-7,.,CASSLGAGMREQYF,TGTGCCAGCAGTTTGGGGGCTGGGATGAGGGAGCAGTACTTC
14,.,TRBV6-5,TRBJ2-3,many,CASKEGVTTDTQYF,TGTGCCAGCAAGGAGGGGGTCACCACAGATACGCAGTATTTT
18,.,TRBV20-1,TRBJ2-2,many,CSARAGGLSLPEDGELFF,TGCAGTGCTAGGGCAGGGGGACTTTCCCTCCCTGAGGACGGGGAGCTGTTTTTT
18,.,TRBV20-1,TRBJ2-7,few,CSARPGLAEIRGFGEQYF,TGCAGTGCTAGACCAGGATTAGCGGAAATAAGGGGTTTCGGCGAGCAGTACTTC
14,.,TRBV7-9,TRBJ2-7,many,CASSLATKPYEQYF,TGTGCCAGCAGCTTAGCGACTAAGCCCTACGAGCAGTACTTC
14,TRBD1,TRBV28,TRBJ2-1,few,CASSSPDRGNEQFF,TGTGCCAGCAGTTCACCTGACAGGGGTAATGAGCAGTTCTTC
15,TRBD1,TRBV19,TRBJ2-7,.,CASSIGTGALYEQYF,TGTGCCAGTAGTATCGGGACAGGAGCCCTCTACGAGCAGTACTTC
15,.,TRBV2,TRBJ1-1,many,CASSEFEQGSSEAFF,TGTGCCAGCAGTGAGTTTGAGCAGGGAAGTTCTGAAGCTTTCTTT
18,TRBD2,TRBV5-3,TRBJ2-5,few,CASSPGLAGGPYQETQYF,TGTGCCAGCAGCCCGGGACTAGCGGGGGGACCCTACCAAGAGACCCAGTACTTC
14,.,TRBV2,TRBJ1-5,many,CASSEAIGPGPQHF,TGTGCCAGCAGTGAGGCCATCGGGCCGGGGCCCCAGCATTTT
16,TRBD1,TRBV6-1,TRBJ2-7,many,CASSDYRGHFRDEQYF,TGTGCCAGCAGTGACTACAGGGGCCACTTCCGGGACGAGCAGTACTTC
14,.,TRBV6-2/TRBV6-3,TRBJ2-3,many,CASSYSFPSDTQYF,TGTGCCAGCAGTTACTCGTTCCCTTCAGATACGCAGTATTTT
14,.,TRBV24-1,TRBJ2-5,few,CATSDSGHQETQYF,TGTGCCACCAGTGATTCAGGGCACCAAGAGACCCAGTACTTC
12,.,TRBV24-1,TRBJ2-1,many,CATSDSVPQQFF,TGTGCCACCAGTGATAGCGTCCCCCAGCAGTTCTTC
16,.,TRBV5-6,TRBJ2-3,many,CASSLEERTSTDTQYF,TGTGCCAGCAGCTTGGAGGAGCGGACTAGCACAGATACGCAGTATTTT
15,.,TRBV20-1,TRBJ2-7,many,CSARGSRDWGYEQYF,TGCAGTGCTAGAGGGTCCAGGGATTGGGGCTACGAGCAGTACTTC
13,.,TRBV28,TRBJ1-5,many,CASVVADNQPQHF,TGTGCCAGCGTCGTCGCAGATAATCAGCCCCAGCATTTT
17,TRBD1,TRBV10-3,TRBJ1-6,.,CAISQLPGTGRGSPLHF,TGTGCCATCAGCCAACTCCCCGGGACAGGGAGGGGTTCACCCCTCCACTTT
15,TRBD2,TRBV7-9,TRBJ2-7,.,CASSLVAGAGNEQYF,TGTGCCAGCAGCTTAGTGGCGGGAGCTGGGAACGAGCAGTACTTC
14,.,TRBV5-6,TRBJ2-5,many,CASSQRTYQETQYF,TGTGCCAGCAGCCAGCGAACGTACCAAGAGACCCAGTACTTC
14,.,TRBV19,TRBJ2-5,few,CASREVGREETQYF,TGTGCCAGTCGCGAGGTTGGCAGGGAGGAGACCCAGTACTTC
15,.,TRBV20-1,TRBJ2-5,once,CSARDLWGPRETQYF,TGCAGTGCTAGAGATCTGTGGGGGCCCCGAGAGACCCAGTACTTC
17,TRBD1,TRBV6-6,TRBJ2-1,many,CASSARTGGANGDEQFF,TGTGCCAGCAGTGCACGGACAGGGGGCGCAAATGGGGATGAGCAGTTCTTC
17,.,TRBV24-1,TRBJ2-7,few,CATRFPGLPSHFYEQYF,TGTGCCACCAGGTTTCCGGGACTCCCCAGCCACTTCTACGAGCAGTACTTC
18,TRBD2,TRBV27,TRBJ2-1,.,CASSSTGVAGAGYNEQFF,TGTGCCAGCAGTTCGACCGGTGTAGCGGGAGCGGGGTACAATGAGCAGTTCTTC
18,TRBD2,TRBV29-1,TRBJ2-3,.,CSVELGTSGGARADTQYF,TGCAGCGTTGAATTGGGAACTAGCGGGGGGGCCAGGGCAGATACGCAGTATTTT
17,.,TRBV20-1,TRBJ2-1,.,CSARDSGISTIYNEQFF,TGCAGTGCTAGAGATTCAGGGATTTCGACGATTTACAATGAGCAGTTCTTC
14,TRBD2,TRBV20-1,TRBJ2-7,.,CSANWVAGGGERYF,TGCAGTGCTAATTGGGTAGCGGGAGGCGGCGAGCGGTACTTC
15,.,TRBV6-6,TRBJ2-3,many,CASSPRQEYTDTQYF,TGTGCCAGCAGTCCCCGACAGGAATACACAGATACGCAGTATTTT
18,TRBD1,TRBV6-5,TRBJ1-4,.,CASSHYPGQGMTNEKLFF,TGTGCCAGCAGCCACTACCCGGGACAGGGGATGACTAATGAAAAACTGTTTTTT
14,TRBD1,TRBV27,TRBJ1-2,.,CASSIGQGAGGYTF,TGTGCCAGCAGCATAGGACAGGGGGCAGGTGGCTACACCTTC
14,.,TRBV27,TRBJ2-7,many,CASRPGLRAYEQYF,TGTGCCAGCAGACCGGGACTGCGGGCCTACGAGCAGTACTTC
19,TRBD2,TRBV24-1,TRBJ2-5,many,CATSDTGTSGSRYQETQYF,TGTGCCACCAGTGATACCGGGACTAGCGGGAGTCGGTACCAAGAGACCCAGTACTTC
14,.,TRBV19,TRBJ2-4,many,CASSIWGDKNIQYF,TGTGCCAGTAGTATTTGGGGAGACAAAAACATTCAGTACTTC
14,.,TRBV7-8,TRBJ1-2,.,CASSLRDAGYGYTF,TGTGCCAGCAGCTTAAGAGATGCAGGGTATGGCTACACCTTC
15,.,TRBV7-9,TRBJ2-7,.,CASSLGVGLKNEQYF,TGTGCCAGCAGCTTAGGTGTCGGGTTGAAGAACGAGCAGTACTTC
15,.,TRBV4-1,TRBJ2-3,few,CASSQGGVGLYTQYF,TGCGCCAGCAGCCAAGGGGGGGTAGGACTTTATACGCAGTATTTT
15,.,TRBV4-3,TRBJ2-7,once,CASSQEYPAAHEQYF,TGCGCCAGCAGCCAAGAGTATCCGGCGGCCCACGAGCAGTACTTC
14,.,TRBV28,TRBJ2-3,many,CASSSSEGPDTQYF,TGTGCCAGCAGTTCGAGCGAGGGACCAGATACGCAGTATTTT
18,TRBD1,TRBV12-5,TRBJ2-1,.,CASGLVLGEQGPYNEQFF,TGTGCTAGTGGTTTGGTCTTGGGCGAACAGGGGCCCTACAATGAGCAGTTCTTC
14,TRBD1,TRBV7-9,TRBJ2-1,.,CASSSEDRGNEQFF,TGTGCCAGCAGCTCCGAGGACAGGGGCAATGAGCAGTTCTTC
15,.,TRBV11-2,TRBJ2-1,.,CASSPPSGSYNEQFF,TGTGCCAGCAGCCCGCCGAGCGGCTCCTACAATGAGCAGTTCTTC
14,.,TRBV19,TRBJ2-1,few,CASSNKRSYNEQFF,TGTGCCAGTAGTAATAAACGCTCCTACAATGAGCAGTTCTTC